What follows is one TCR beta chain and its context. This clone was observed a handful of times. This clone's antigen is unknown. No qualities accompany the bases; no much larger clone lies one base away. The library relied on the immunoSEQ multiplex PCR assay. The immuneACCESS repertoire file appears here via TCRdb, limited to in-frame rearrangements. These files lack a portion of the clones; in checked studies, under half of the deficit traces to unresolved V genes, and the cause of the others is not known. The sample table lists about 16,000 clones, 72% of them with a count of one. The ten largest clones take up roughly 53% of the sample. Focal radiation therapy combined with CTLA-4 blockade (ipilimumab) was tested in patients with chemo-refractory metastatic non-small-cell lung cancer. This entry is derived from a study of radiotherapy plus CTLA-4 blockade in lung cancer (dated by TCRdb to the late 2010s). Turning to the overall study: Objective responses were observed in about 17% of enrolled patients, and disease control was achieved in less than 35%.

Trimmed from V: 5 bases; trimmed from J: 0 bases; junction bases lacking a gene match: 4. Reading from cysteine to phenylalanine, the CDR3 counts 16 amino acids. The only DNA kept is the CDR3, 48 bases in frame from the first base. The germline V gene yields MRHNA for CDR1 and SNTAGT for CDR2. Broad study findings and their caveats: Increased serum interferon-beta after radiation, together with early dynamic changes in blood T cell clones, were reported to be the strongest predictors of response. After treatment with radiotherapy and ipilimumab, TCR clones that originated in tumors expanded in peripheral blood.

Rearrangement joined TRBV6-4 to TRBJ2-6, with 7 central nucleotides matching TRBD1. The origin of this receptor is a human donor with non-small cell lung cancer whose response to radiotherapy plus ipilimumab could not be evaluated. Sequencing was performed on peripheral blood, taken from a patient treated with radiotherapy plus ipilimumab. DNA sequence: TGTGCCAGCAGTCAGGGGGAGCCCTCTGGGGCCAACGTCCTGACTTTC. Its coded protein is CASSQGEPSGANVLTF.